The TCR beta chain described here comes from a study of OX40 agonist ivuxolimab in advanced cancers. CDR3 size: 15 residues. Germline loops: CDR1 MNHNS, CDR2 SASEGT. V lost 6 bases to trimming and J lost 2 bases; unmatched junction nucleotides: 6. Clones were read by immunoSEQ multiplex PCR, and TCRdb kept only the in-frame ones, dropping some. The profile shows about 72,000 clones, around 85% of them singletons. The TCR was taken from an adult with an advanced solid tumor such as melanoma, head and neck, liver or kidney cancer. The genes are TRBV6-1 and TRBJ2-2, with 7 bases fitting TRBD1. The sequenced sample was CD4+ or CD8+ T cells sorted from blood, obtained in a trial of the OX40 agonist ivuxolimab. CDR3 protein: CASRQGQPNTGELFF. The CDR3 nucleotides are TGTGCCAGCAGGCAGGGACAGCCAAACACCGGGGAGCTGTTTTTT.